This T cell receptor beta chain comes out of a study of shared clonotypes between healthy human individuals. Adult donors, all healthy and HIV-negative, had no recent acute infections or vaccinations. Trimming took 8 bases from V and 2 from J; bases not matched to a gene: 8. This CDR3 region has 14 residues. Germline V gives CDR1 MNHNS, CDR2 SASEGT. Only in-frame clones appear in the TCRdb table, and some are missing; sequencing was by immunoSEQ multiplex PCR. Of about 490,000 clones listed, over 60% were seen once; the top ten hold roughly 13%. The rearrangement links TRBV6-1 to TRBJ1-2; 7 positions match TRBD1. What was sequenced was PBMCs. This sequence was found in a woman between 40 and 50 years old in good health. Some clones in this sample may be carry-over from other donors' samples. The CDR3 spells CASGIKTGNYGYTF. The CDR3 DNA follows: TGTGCCAGCGGAATAAAGACAGGGAACTATGGCTACACCTTC.